Listed below are T cell receptor beta chains from one sample, sequenced in a study of identical twins. TCRdb independently ran MiXCR on the 5' RACE reads; one entry per CDR3 protein. The sample records hundreds of thousands of distinct CDR3 sequences, approximately 24% being singletons. A further study also used this sample, focusing on T cells expressing NK-cell markers.

The sequencing sample was made of CD4+ T cells sorted from blood. The receptors shown here come from a woman under 30 in good health. CDR3s include the opening cysteine and the closing phenylalanine or tryptophan. A D gene is named only where the DNA matches it firmly. Size is omitted from some rows. Given values are once, few, many or a class for expanded clones.

v_gene	j_gene	d_gene	abundance	CDR3aa	CDR3nt
TRBV5-1	TRBJ1-1	.	few	CASSLGGPFTEAFF	TGCGCCAGCAGCCTCGGCGGTCCGTTCACTGAAGCTTTCTTT
TRBV7-8	TRBJ2-3	.	.	CASSFKAATDTQYF	TGTGCCAGCAGCTTCAAGGCCGCGACAGATACGCAGTATTTT
TRBV25-1	TRBJ1-3	.	few	CATIHGNTIYF	TGTGCCACCATACATGGAAACACCATATATTTT
TRBV11-2	TRBJ1-1	.	.	CASSLQVLSTEAFF	TGTGCCAGCAGCTTACAGGTTCTGAGCACTGAAGCTTTCTTT
TRBV2	TRBJ2-2	.	.	CASSREVLTGELFF	TGTGCCAGCTCCCGGGAAGTTTTGACCGGGGAGCTGTTTTTT
TRBV12-3/TRBV12-4	TRBJ1-1	.	many	CASSLRVAAFF	TGTGCCAGCAGTTTAAGGGTGGCTGCTTTCTTT
TRBV7-8	TRBJ2-7	.	.	CASSLGVGRSNYF	TGTGCCAGCAGCTTAGGGGTGGGTCGGTCCAATTACTTC
TRBV12-3/TRBV12-4	TRBJ1-4	TRBD1	few	CASGGGSGEKLFF	TGTGCCAGCGGAGGGGGCTCGGGTGAAAAACTGTTTTTT
TRBV7-9	TRBJ2-5	.	.	CASVPRDETQYF	TGTGCCAGCGTACCCAGGGATGAGACCCAGTACTTC
TRBV5-6	TRBJ1-5	TRBD1	.	CASSLGNGQGDYQPQHF	TGTGCCAGCAGCCTGGGCAACGGACAGGGAGATTATCAGCCCCAGCATTTT
TRBV12-3/TRBV12-4	TRBJ2-7	TRBD1	few	CASREQGLYEQYF	TGTGCCAGCAGGGAACAGGGGCTCTACGAGCAGTACTTC
TRBV5-1	TRBJ2-7	TRBD2	few	CASSLATLAGVNDEQYF	TGCGCCAGCAGCTTGGCGACGTTGGCGGGAGTAAACGACGAGCAGTACTTC
TRBV10-2	TRBJ2-1	.	.	CASNKAVQGPYNEQFF	TGCGCCAGCAACAAGGCCGTACAGGGCCCCTACAATGAGCAGTTCTTC
TRBV9	TRBJ2-1	.	many	CASSVELGGDEQFF	TGTGCCAGCAGCGTAGAACTAGGAGGGGATGAGCAGTTCTTC
TRBV15	TRBJ1-6	.	few	CATSRDQRVGSSYNSPLHF	TGTGCCACCAGCAGAGATCAGAGGGTGGGGAGCTCCTATAATTCACCCCTCCACTTT
TRBV5-5	TRBJ1-5	.	.	CASSLGHGGGQPQHF	TGTGCCAGCAGCTTGGGGCATGGGGGAGGTCAGCCCCAGCATTTT
TRBV11-2	TRBJ2-7	TRBD1	.	CASSHWTGGGEQYF	TGTGCCAGCAGCCACTGGACAGGGGGGGGCGAGCAGTACTTC
TRBV5-6	TRBJ1-1	.	.	CASSSARASTEAFF	TGTGCCAGCAGCTCCGCCCGGGCCAGCACTGAAGCTTTCTTT
TRBV10-1	TRBJ2-1	TRBD2	.	CASSELAGGGSYNEQFF	TGCGCCAGCAGTGAGTTGGCGGGAGGAGGGTCCTACAATGAGCAGTTCTTC
TRBV29-1	TRBJ2-1	TRBD2	.	CSLKDGKLAGEQFF	TGCAGCCTGAAGGACGGGAAGCTAGCGGGTGAGCAGTTCTTC
TRBV12-3/TRBV12-4	TRBJ2-6	TRBD1	.	CASSNRGPGANVLTF	TGTGCCAGCAGTAACAGGGGGCCCGGGGCCAACGTCCTGACTTTC
TRBV24-1	TRBJ2-2	.	.	CATSAVFGELFF	TGTGCCACCAGTGCTGTTTTCGGGGAGCTGTTTTTT
TRBV7-2	TRBJ2-3	.	.	CASSILGRKRADTQYF	TGTGCCAGCAGCATCCTAGGGCGGAAACGCGCGGATACGCAGTATTTT
TRBV18	TRBJ2-7	.	.	CASSPNPTPYEQYF	TGTGCCAGCTCACCAAACCCCACGCCATACGAGCAGTACTTC
TRBV20-1	TRBJ1-6	.	.	CSAKSNSPLHF	TGCAGTGCTAAGAGCAATTCACCCCTCCACTTT
TRBV10-3	TRBJ2-5	.	few	CAISEPTGRVAQETQYF	TGTGCCATCAGTGAGCCAACAGGGCGGGTGGCCCAAGAGACCCAGTACTTC
TRBV2	TRBJ2-1	.	few	CASSVSQAINEQFF	TGTGCCAGCAGTGTATCGCAGGCGATCAATGAGCAGTTCTTC
TRBV20-1	TRBJ2-1	TRBD2	once	CSAKGNRLATYNEQFF	TGCAGTGCTAAGGGGAACCGACTAGCCACCTACAATGAGCAGTTCTTC
TRBV7-9	TRBJ2-5	.	.	CASSRGGGEETQYF	TGTGCCAGCTCGCGGGGTGGGGGTGAAGAGACCCAGTACTTC
TRBV20-1	TRBJ2-7	.	few	CSASTQDNYPYEQYF	TGCAGTGCTAGTACCCAGGACAACTACCCCTACGAGCAGTACTTC
TRBV6-1	TRBJ1-3	.	few	CASSDREGAGNTIYF	TGTGCCAGCAGTGACAGGGAGGGAGCCGGAAACACCATATATTTT
TRBV7-2	TRBJ2-3	.	.	CASSLLLAGPRTDTQYF	TGTGCCAGCAGCTTACTACTGGCGGGGCCGCGGACAGATACGCAGTATTTT
TRBV24-1	TRBJ2-1	.	.	CATSDVNEQFF	TGTGCCACCAGTGATGTAAATGAGCAGTTCTTC
TRBV5-6	TRBJ1-2	.	few	CASSLDQGIRGYTF	TGTGCCAGCAGCTTGGACCAGGGGATTCGGGGCTACACCTTC
TRBV7-9	TRBJ1-1	.	.	CAAGGVGTEAFF	TGTGCGGCCGGGGGGGTTGGCACTGAAGCTTTCTTT
TRBV7-9	TRBJ2-1	.	few	CASSPQVTYNEQFF	TGTGCCAGCAGCCCACAAGTCACCTACAATGAGCAGTTCTTC
TRBV5-1	TRBJ2-2	TRBD2	few	CASKAGGDTGELFF	TGCGCCAGCAAGGCGGGAGGGGACACCGGGGAGCTGTTTTTT
TRBV7-2	TRBJ2-6	.	few	CASSRGGVSGANVLTF	TGTGCCAGCAGCCGCGGCGGCGTCTCTGGGGCCAACGTCCTGACTTTC
TRBV3-1	TRBJ1-2	TRBD1	.	CASSQLGGHGYTF	TGTGCCAGCAGCCAACTAGGGGGCCATGGCTACACCTTC
TRBV20-1	TRBJ2-7	.	.	CSAQVSTYEQYF	TGCAGTGCCCAAGTTTCTACCTACGAGCAGTACTTC
TRBV15	TRBJ2-7	.	.	CATSVGGVRSEQYF	TGTGCCACCAGCGTCGGAGGGGTTCGCTCCGAGCAGTACTTC
TRBV20-1	TRBJ2-1	.	once	CTSPPDEQFF	TGCACCTCCCCCCCCGATGAGCAGTTCTTC
TRBV6-1	TRBJ2-3	TRBD2	few	CASSISGVLDTQYF	TGTGCCAGCAGTATAAGCGGGGTGCTGGATACGCAGTATTTT
TRBV20-1	TRBJ2-1	TRBD2	.	CSARLAGGAWGQFF	TGCAGTGCTAGGCTAGCGGGAGGGGCCTGGGGGCAGTTCTTC
TRBV12-3/TRBV12-4	TRBJ2-7	.	few	CASSLRPHEQYF	TGTGCCAGCAGCCTCCGTCCCCACGAGCAGTACTTC
TRBV11-1	TRBJ2-1	.	few	CASTQDTFSYNEQFF	TGTGCCAGCACCCAGGACACCTTTTCCTACAATGAGCAGTTCTTC
TRBV5-4	TRBJ2-3	.	few	CASSFGSMMSTDTQYF	TGTGCCAGCAGCTTTGGTAGCATGATGAGCACAGATACGCAGTATTTT
TRBV5-1	TRBJ1-2	.	few	CASSLPQVTGYGYTF	TGCGCCAGCAGCTTGCCACAGGTTACGGGCTATGGCTACACCTTC
TRBV20-1	TRBJ1-5	TRBD1	.	CSARQGQGFQPQHF	TGCAGTGCGAGGCAGGGACAGGGCTTTCAGCCCCAGCATTTT
TRBV20-1	TRBJ2-2	TRBD2	.	CSARLAGGSGELFF	TGCAGTGCCAGACTAGCGGGAGGGTCCGGGGAGCTGTTTTTT
TRBV4-3	TRBJ2-1	TRBD2	.	CASSPRAAGSHNEQFF	TGCGCCAGCAGCCCTAGGGCAGCGGGATCCCACAATGAGCAGTTCTTC
TRBV7-2	TRBJ2-5	TRBD2	many	CASSLAGLAGETQYF	TGTGCCAGCAGCTTAGCTGGACTAGCGGGAGAGACCCAGTACTTC
TRBV7-2	TRBJ2-1	.	.	CASSLTRFPYNEQFF	TGTGCCAGCAGCTTAACCCGGTTCCCTTACAATGAGCAGTTCTTC
TRBV20-1	TRBJ1-1	.	.	CSAARAIDTEAFF	TGCAGTGCCGCCCGGGCAATTGATACTGAAGCTTTCTTT
TRBV20-1	TRBJ2-1	TRBD2	many	CSALLAGNEQFF	TGCAGTGCCCTACTAGCGGGAAATGAGCAGTTCTTC
TRBV3-1	TRBJ2-7	.	few	CASSQEYYEQYF	TGTGCCAGCAGCCAAGAGTACTACGAGCAGTACTTC
TRBV6-2/TRBV6-3	TRBJ2-5	.	.	CATSATGLLQETQYF	TGTGCCACCTCGGCGACGGGACTTTTACAAGAGACCCAGTACTTC